This T cell receptor beta chain was found in a study of CD8+ T cells in alopecia areata. Treatment reported: oral pan-JAK inhibitor, 5-10 mg twice daily. In each case, RNA was isolated and then reverse transcribed into cDNA as the sequencing template. Sequenced by immunoSEQ multiplex PCR; TCRdb stores in-frame clones only, minus some. The repertoire holds 95,000 to 110,000 clones, over 80% seen once, with around 25% in the top ten. This CDR3 is built from 12 residues. The germline V and J ends were trimmed by 4 bases and 2 bases, with 6 bases remaining between them. In germline, CDR1 is MDHEN, CDR2 SYDVKM.

This clonotype was obtained from a human donor with alopecia areata. Sequenced here: CD8+ T cells sorted from blood, sampled at week 24, from a patient treated with tofacitinib. The chain carries TRBV28 and TRBJ2-7; D unresolved. The CDR3 DNA follows: TGTGCCAGCAGTTCGGGTCCCTACGAGCAGTACTTC. This encodes CASSSGPYEQYF.